The 32 T cell receptor beta chains below all came from one sample that was sequenced in a study of Graves' ophthalmopathy and Graves' hyperthyroidism. Scientists amplified the TCR beta CDR3 regions from RNA transcripts. RT-PCR in the first round used HTBI primers; a second-round multiplex PCR followed. MiXCR, run by TCRdb on the multiplex PCR reads, gives a single entry per CDR3 protein. The sample records roughly 610,000 distinct CDR3 sequences, roughly 20% being singletons. Material: peripheral blood. These receptors were taken from a woman between 18 and 29 years old with stable Graves' hyperthyroidism. Some clones in this sample may be carry-over from other donors' samples.

The V gene is TRBV19, the J gene TRBJ1-1; 7 positions match TRBD1. V was pared by 2 bases and J by 5 bases, with 14 bases of the junction left unmatched. The CDR3 loop spans 17 amino acids. Germline V gene data show CDR1 as LNHDA and CDR2 as SQIVND (reference sequence). This CDR3 reads CASSIYGWAGGDTEAFF. CDR3 DNA: TGTGCCAGTAGTATATATGGGTGGGCAGGGGGAGATACTGAAGCTTTCTTT.

This clonotype occurred many times. The J gene is TRBJ1-1, the V gene TRBV19; D not resolved. The CDR3 spans 14 residues. V was trimmed by 4 bases and J by 1 base, leaving 10 bases between them. Germline-derived CDR1 and CDR2 are LNHDA and SQIVND (reference sequence). DNA of the CDR3: TGTGCCAGTAGTAACGCCCGGGGGAACACTGAAGCTTTCTTT. It encodes CASSNARGNTEAFF.

The chain's CDR3 is CASSHEESFSGNTIYF. The CDR3 DNA sequence: TGCGCCAGCAGCCATGAGGAGAGTTTCTCTGGAAACACCATATATTTT. This chain links TRBV4-1 with TRBJ1-3; D is ambiguous. In germline, CDR1 is MGHRA, CDR2 YSYEKL. The CDR3 runs 16 residues. V dropped 3 bases and J dropped 0 bases, with 12 bases sitting between them.

The rearrangement uses TRBV6-2 or TRBV6-3 and TRBJ1-5, with a tentative D call TRBD1 (5 bases). Germline V gene data show CDR1 as MNHEY and CDR2 as SVGEGT. Trimming stripped 7 bases from V and 5 bases from J, with 15 bases between. The CDR3 extends over 14 amino acids. As DNA, the CDR3 is TGTGCCAGCACCACACGGGACGGATATCAGCCCCAGCATTTT. Translating gives CASTTRDGYQPQHF.

The chain has TRBV6-1 and TRBJ2-4; D is perhaps TRBD2 (6 bases). Trimming cost V 3 bases and J 10 bases, with 10 bases left between them. Germline assignment: CDR1 MNHNS and CDR2 SASEGT. The CDR3 is made up of 12 amino acids. CDR3 in DNA: TGTGCCAGCAGTGACCGCCGGGGGATTCAGTACTTC. As protein: CASSDRRGIQYF.

This clonotype was seen at least ten times. V gene TRBV12-3 or TRBV12-4 combines with J gene TRBJ1-2, with 9 bases that match TRBD1. The CDR3 consists of 16 residues. J gave up 6 bases and V 2 bases, and 10 bases lay outside the gene matches. CDR3 amino acids: CASSLWGDRAGDGYTF. Here the CDR3 DNA reads TGTGCCAGCAGTTTATGGGGGGACAGGGCTGGTGATGGCTACACCTTC.

CDR3 sequence (DNA): TGCAGTGCTAACTGGGACAGCTACTTCTTCGGGGCCAACGTCCTGACTTTC. Protein product: CSANWDSYFFGANVLTF. The chain is built from TRBV20-1 and TRBJ2-6; 7 bases match TRBD1. Germline V gives CDR1 DFQATT, CDR2 SNEGSKA (reference sequence). The CDR3 is made up of 17 amino acids. V shed 4 bases, J shed 4 bases, and the junction held 13 bases outside the gene matches.

This clonotype was seen a few times. One base away lies a much larger clone, so this may be a sequencing read error. V and J are TRBV7-2 and TRBJ2-5, with D possibly TRBD2 on 6 matching bases. In germline, CDR1 is SGHTA, CDR2 FQGNSA. The length of the CDR3 is 15 residues. This CDR3 reads CASSFPGALGETKYF. The CDR3 DNA is TGTGCCAGCAGCTTTCCGGGAGCTTTGGGAGAGACCAAGTACTTC.

Many counts were recorded for this clonotype. The J gene is TRBJ1-1, the V gene TRBV6-1, with D possibly TRBD1 on 5 matching bases. The V end was cut by 1 base, the J end by 0 bases, with 9 bases between. The germline gives CDR1 MNHNS, CDR2 SASEGT. The CDR3 is 15 amino acids. This CDR3 reads CASSEEGRMNTEAFF. For the CDR3, the DNA is TGTGCCAGCAGTGAAGAGGGACGGATGAACACTGAAGCTTTCTTT.

Only a few counts were recorded for this clonotype. The chain links TRBV3-1 to TRBJ1-1; D is unclear. Germline lookup yields CDR1 LGHDT and CDR2 YNNKEL (reference sequence). The CDR3 spans 12 residues. V lost 0 bases and J lost 11, with 10 bases in between. DNA for the CDR3: TGTGCCAGCAGCCAAGAGGGAACGAGGGCTTTCTTT. Translating it yields CASSQEGTRAFF.

This clonotype was picked up many times. V usage is TRBV29-1 and J usage is TRBJ1-2, with unresolved D. Germline loops: CDR1 SQVTM, CDR2 ANQGSEA. The CDR3 runs 11 residues. The V end was cut by 6 bases, the J end by 3 bases, with 8 bases between. CDR3 nucleotide sequence: TGCAGCGTCGACAAAGACTATGGCTACACCTTC. This codes for CSVDKDYGYTF.

The rearrangement uses TRBV6-2 or TRBV6-3 and TRBJ1-2; TRBD1 might be the D (6 bases). There are 14 residues in the CDR3. The V gene's germline CDR1 is MNHEY and CDR2 SVGEGT. V dropped 6 bases and J dropped 7 bases, with 18 bases sitting between them. The CDR3 region is CASRLQGFSRGYTF. The CDR3, as DNA: TGTGCCAGCAGACTCCAGGGGTTCTCTCGTGGCTACACCTTC.

This clonotype has at least ten counts. The rearrangement uses TRBV28 and TRBJ2-7; D is perhaps TRBD1 (6 bases). V was pared by 1 base and J by 7 bases, with 11 bases between. Germline V lookup: CDR1 MDHEN, CDR2 SYDVKM. The CDR3 has 13 residues. This CDR3 is CASSLSGQPEQYF. The CDR3 region has the DNA TGTGCCAGCAGTTTATCTGGACAGCCAGAGCAGTACTTC.

This clonotype has at least ten counts. The rearrangement uses TRBV20-1 and TRBJ2-5; 10 positions match TRBD2. This CDR3 has 16 residues. J was trimmed by 2 bases and V by 0 bases; bases with no gene match: 6. Germline V CDR1 and CDR2: DFQATT, SNEGSKA (reference sequence). The CDR3 loop reads CSARDLAGDIQETQYF. The CDR3, as DNA: TGCAGTGCTAGAGACCTAGCGGGGGACATACAAGAGACCCAGTACTTC.

This clonotype turned up a few times. The chain employs TRBV30 and TRBJ2-7, with unresolved D. The germline gives CDR1 GTSNPN, CDR2 SVGIG (reference sequence). The ends were cut back, 0 bases at V and 2 bases at J, with 14 bases in the middle. The CDR3 runs 15 residues. CDR3 in DNA: TGTGCCTGGAGTGTACCCGGAGTCCGGGCCTACGAGCAGTACTTC. Amino acid sequence: CAWSVPGVRAYEQYF.

The table lists this clonotype with many counts. V gene TRBV7-3 combines with J gene TRBJ1-2; D unresolved. Germline values: CDR1 SGHTA, CDR2 FQGTGA. This CDR3 comprises 13 residues. Trimming pared 2 bases from V and 7 bases from J, leaving 11 bases between. CDR3 amino acids: CASSLSEGTGYTF. Here the CDR3 DNA reads TGTGCCAGCAGCTTATCGGAGGGCACTGGCTACACCTTC.

In its sample, this clonotype was seen a few times. V gene TRBV19 combines with J gene TRBJ1-2; D not certain. Germline V gene lookup returns CDR1 LNHDA and CDR2 SQIVND (reference sequence). This CDR3 spans 14 amino acids. V dropped 6 bases and J dropped 4 bases, with 15 bases sitting between them. The DNA for the CDR3 is TGTGCCAGTAGGTGGAGAGATCAGCCCTATGGCTACACCTTC. This codes for CASRWRDQPYGYTF.

The chain is built from TRBV24-1 and TRBJ2-3, with TRBD1 matching 8 bases. CDR1 and CDR2 from the germline V gene are KGHDR and SFDVKD. The trim removed 3 bases at V and 1 base at J, leaving 8 bases unmatched. The CDR3 length is 17 residues. In DNA form, the CDR3 reads TGTGCCACCAGTGATCCTTCACCGGGACAGGGCACAGATACGCAGTATTTT. Residues: CATSDPSPGQGTDTQYF.

On this clonotype itself: This may stem from a read error, because a much larger clone lies one nucleotide away. Here the CDR3 omits its conserved ending phenylalanine or tryptophan, so a read error is the likely source. The rearrangement uses TRBV11-1 and TRBJ2-2; TRBD1 agrees at 8 bases. Per germline, CDR1 SGHAT and CDR2 FQDESV (reference sequence). The CDR3 totals 18 residues. Trimming took 2 bases from V and 6 from J; bases not matched to a gene: 14. The CDR3 loop is CASSLPGQENSRAGELFV. Written as DNA, the CDR3 is TGTGCCAGCAGCTTACCGGGACAGGAGAACTCTCGTGCCGGGGAGCTGTTTGTT.

This clonotype has at least ten counts. The chain recombines TRBV2 with TRBJ2-7; weak D call: TRBD1 (6 bases). Deletions cut 2 bases from V and 4 bases from J, with 15 bases between. The CDR3 is 15 residues long. Germline V gene data show CDR1 as SNHLY and CDR2 as FYNNEI. The CDR3 DNA is TGTGCCAGCAGTGAACCGGGACAATACCCATACGAGCAGTACTTC. It codes for CASSEPGQYPYEQYF.

This clonotype was seen at least ten times. The chain employs TRBV6-2 or TRBV6-3 and TRBJ1-2; 11 positions match TRBD1. Germline V lookup: CDR1 MNHEY, CDR2 SVGEGT. The CDR3 runs 18 residues. After removal of 5 bases from V and 3 bases from J, the junction contained 14 bases not matched to a gene. This CDR3 is CASSRPPGTGGLDYGYTF. For the CDR3, the DNA is TGTGCCAGCAGTCGCCCCCCCGGGACAGGGGGGTTGGACTATGGCTACACCTTC.

The rearrangement joins TRBV12-3 or TRBV12-4 to TRBJ1-5; D not certain. The CDR3 sequence is 14 residues long. V was cut by 2 bases and J by 6 bases, with 11 bases left in between. As DNA, the CDR3 is TGTGCCAGCAGTTTACAGGAATTACCTCAGCCCCAGCATTTT. Encoded protein: CASSLQELPQPQHF.

This clonotype occurred a few times. The rearrangement uses TRBV6-2 or TRBV6-3 and TRBJ2-5, with D perhaps matching TRBD2 (6 bases). Between the trimmed V and J ends, which lost 5 bases and 3 bases, there was a span of 19 bases. CDR3 length: 16 residues. Per germline, CDR1 MNHEY and CDR2 SVGEGT. CDR3 DNA sequence: TGTGCCAGCAGTCCTCCTAGCCGGAGGGGCGAAGAGACCCAGTACTTC. Protein: CASSPPSRRGEETQYF.

This clonotype was observed at least ten times. V gene TRBV11-2 combines with J gene TRBJ2-5; 9 bases fit TRBD1. The V gene end was trimmed by 6 bases and the J gene end by 5 bases; junction bases not matched to a gene: 10. The CDR3 spans 15 residues. Germline V gene sequence: CDR1 SGHAT, CDR2 FQNNGV. CDR3 sequence reads: CASRPTGTGLETQYF. In DNA, the CDR3 is TGTGCCAGCAGACCTACCGGGACAGGGTTGGAGACCCAGTACTTC.

The chain couples TRBV24-1 to TRBJ1-1; D ambiguous. Germline CDR1 reads KGHDR; CDR2 reads SFDVKD. The CDR3 consists of 13 residues. V dropped 1 base and J dropped 5 bases, with 7 bases sitting between them. The CDR3 bases are TGTGCCACCAGTGATTTTGGGGAAACTGAAGCTTTCTTT. Its protein is CATSDFGETEAFF.

This clonotype showed up many times. The V call is TRBV4-3, the J call TRBJ1-2; no reliable D call. CDR1 is LGHNA, CDR2 YSLEER, per germline. V lost 3 bases to trimming and J lost 3 bases, with 8 bases between them. The CDR3 covers 13 residues. The CDR3 nucleotides are TGCGCCAGCAGCCACCTCGGGGACTATGGCTACACCTTC. The encoded protein is CASSHLGDYGYTF.

This clonotype has ten or more counts. The rearrangement uses TRBV19 and TRBJ1-1, with 8 bases aligning to TRBD1. The J segment lost 1 base and the V segment lost 4 bases, leaving 5 bases of the junction unmatched. This CDR3 has 15 residues. Per the germline V gene, CDR1 is LNHDA and CDR2 is SQIVND (reference sequence). The CDR3 loop reads CASSRTGTSNTEAFF. CDR3 DNA sequence: TGTGCCAGTAGTAGGACAGGGACCTCGAACACTGAAGCTTTCTTT.

This clonotype occurred many times. V is TRBV5-1 and J is TRBJ1-1; D call uncertain. Trimming removed 5 bases from V and 1 base from J, with 12 bases in between. The CDR3 has 14 residues. Germline lookup yields CDR1 SGHRS and CDR2 YFSETQ. CDR3 DNA: TGCGCCAGCAGAAAAAGTGGAGGGAACACTGAAGCTTTCTTT. This sequence encodes CASRKSGGNTEAFF.

This clonotype was detected only a few times. This chain connects TRBV11-3 to TRBJ2-5; 8 bases fit TRBD2. This CDR3 has 15 residues. Germline V gene data show CDR1 as SGHNT and CDR2 as YENEEA. V shed 1 base, J shed 5 bases, and the junction held 6 bases outside the gene matches. CDR3 DNA sequence: TGTGCCAGCAGCTTAGGAGCGGGGGCGGGGGAGACCCAGTACTTC. Translating gives CASSLGAGAGETQYF.

This clonotype was detected many times. The chain has TRBV10-3 and TRBJ1-5, with D possibly being TRBD1 (6 bases). The germline V gene has CDR1 ENHRY and CDR2 SYGVKD. This CDR3 is 15 amino acids long. With 3 bases removed from V and 2 bases from J, the gap between germline ends came to 11 bases. The CDR3 nucleotides read TGTGCCATCAGTGACCGCAGGGGTGGCAATCAGCCCCAGCATTTT. Encoded protein: CAISDRRGGNQPQHF.

This clonotype was picked up many times. The rearrangement uses TRBV15 and TRBJ2-4; tentative D call: TRBD1 (6 bases). The CDR3 consists of 16 residues. The V end lost 1 base, the J end lost 1 base, and 11 bases lay between the germline ends. Germline CDR1 LNHNV, CDR2 YYDKDF (reference sequence). CDR3 protein: CATSRVGTPAKNIQYF. As DNA, the CDR3 is TGTGCCACCAGCAGAGTGGGGACACCCGCCAAAAACATTCAGTACTTC.

CDR3 DNA: TGTGCCAGCAGTTCGGGGACTGCCGTATCTGGCTACACCTTC. It specifies CASSSGTAVSGYTF. The chain uses TRBV12-3 or TRBV12-4 and TRBJ1-2, with D possibly TRBD1 on 5 matching bases. The CDR3 covers 14 residues. V lost 4 bases to trimming and J lost 7 bases, with 16 bases between them.